The 29 T cell receptor beta chains presented below share a single source sample, sequenced in a study of T cell responses to AZD1222 COVID-19 vaccine. Sequenced by immunoSEQ multiplex PCR; TCRdb stores in-frame clones only, minus some. Among about 100,000 clones listed, 85% to 95% were seen once. The sample was peripheral blood, taken on day 0 of AZD1222 vaccination. The receptors stem from an adult in good health.

This clone has just a few counts. CDR3 region: CASSPRPGWGTDTQYF. Written as DNA, the CDR3 is TGTGCCAGCAGCCCGCGGCCAGGATGGGGCACAGATACGCAGTATTTT. This rearrangement joins TRBV11-2 to TRBJ2-3; D unclear. Trimming removed 5 bases from V and 1 base from J, with 16 bases in between. This CDR3 region has 16 residues. Germline assignment: CDR1 SGHAT and CDR2 FQNNGV.

The V call is TRBV4-2, the J call TRBJ2-4; TRBD2 matches at 10 bases. This CDR3 has 19 amino acids. Trimming cost V 3 bases and J 1 base; bases outside gene matches: 12. The germline V gene encodes CDR1 LGHNA and CDR2 YNFKEQ. CDR3 in amino acids: CASSHGSSGSHQAKNIQYF. The CDR3 DNA sequence: TGTGCCAGCAGCCATGGTTCTAGCGGGAGTCATCAGGCCAAAAACATTCAGTACTTC.

By share, this clone ranks as large (0.1 to 1%). CDR3 region: CASSTPVAGSSYNEQFF. The CDR3 nucleotides are TGTGCCAGCAGTACCCCTGTAGCGGGGAGCTCCTACAATGAGCAGTTCTTC. The J gene is TRBJ2-1, the V gene TRBV28; TRBD2 agrees at 8 bases. This CDR3 is 17 amino acids long. Germline V gives CDR1 MDHEN, CDR2 SYDVKM. V was pared by 5 bases and J by 0 bases, with 9 bases of the junction left unmatched.

This clone was seen a single time. The chain is built from TRBV7-9 and TRBJ2-3; either TRBD1 or TRBD2 may supply D (5 bases each). V lost 1 base and J 8 bases, leaving 10 bases between the germline ends. Looked up from germline, CDR1 is SEHNR and CDR2 is FQNEAQ (reference sequence). This CDR3 has 13 residues. CDR3 amino acids: CASSLVDGGTQYF. The CDR3 DNA is TGTGCCAGCAGCTTAGTGGATGGGGGTACGCAGTATTTT.

The chain recombines TRBV19 with TRBJ1-1; 8 bases agree with TRBD1. The CDR3 sequence is 13 residues long. The germline CDR1 and CDR2 sequences are LNHDA and SQIVND (reference sequence). The V gene end was trimmed by 6 bases and the J gene end by 8 bases; junction bases not matched to a gene: 8. The CDR3 coding sequence is TGTGCCAGTAGGATGGCAGGGGGCAGCGAAGCTTTCTTT. As protein: CASRMAGGSEAFF.

This chain connects TRBV9 to TRBJ2-1, with 11 bases fitting TRBD2. Trimming cost V 3 bases and J 5 bases; bases outside gene matches: 7. Looked up from germline, CDR1 is SGDLS and CDR2 is YYNGEE. This CDR3 spans 16 amino acids. Here the CDR3 reads CASSETLAGGNNEQFF. The CDR3 DNA is TGTGCCAGCAGCGAGACCTTAGCGGGAGGGAACAATGAGCAGTTCTTC.

The CDR3 DNA reads TGTGCCAGCAGCCACCAACAGGACAGGTCCCATCCGAACACTGAAGCTTTCTTT. Residues: CASSHQQDRSHPNTEAFF. The gene calls are TRBV14 and TRBJ1-1, with TRBD1 identical over 7 bases. Germline CDR1 and CDR2: SGHDN and FVKESK. This CDR3 is 18 amino acids long. Unmatched junction bases numbered 14, after V lost 3 bases and J lost 1 base.

This chain links TRBV18 with TRBJ2-7; the match to TRBD1 covers 7 bases. The junction had 5 bases not matched to a gene; V was cut back by 3 bases and J by 0 bases. Germline V gene lookup returns CDR1 KGHSH and CDR2 LQKENI. The CDR3 loop spans 15 amino acids. The CDR3 is CASSPRGQISYEQYF. DNA for the CDR3: TGTGCCAGCTCACCGAGGGGACAGATCTCCTACGAGCAGTACTTC. The whole variable domain, filled in from reference TRBV18 and TRBJ2-7, reads NAGVMQNPRHLVRRRGQEARLRCSPMKGHSHVYWYRQLPEEGLKFMVYLQKENIIDESGMPKERFSAEFPKEGPSILRIQQVVRGDSAAYFCASSPRGQISYEQYFGPGTRLTVT.

J is TRBJ2-2 and V is TRBV7-3, with TRBD2 identical over 14 bases. V was pared by 5 bases and J by 1 base, with 9 bases of the junction left unmatched. Per germline, CDR1 SGHTA and CDR2 FQGTGA. The CDR3 runs to 19 residues. CDR3 loop: CASSQNGLAGGQNTGELFF. The CDR3 DNA reads as TGTGCCAGCAGCCAAAACGGACTAGCGGGAGGACAGAACACCGGGGAGCTGTTTTTT.

The V gene is TRBV18, the J gene TRBJ1-5; D possibly corresponds to TRBD1 (6 bases). CDR1 KGHSH and CDR2 LQKENI come from the germline V gene. Trimming pared 3 bases from V and 6 bases from J, leaving 15 bases between. The CDR3 runs 15 residues. CDR3 residues: CASSPRGDMGQPQHF. The DNA of the CDR3 is TGTGCCAGCTCACCGAGGGGGGATATGGGTCAGCCCCAGCATTTT.

V gene TRBV6-5 combines with J gene TRBJ1-5; TRBD1 agrees at 9 bases. J lost 10 bases, V lost 6 bases, and 7 bases had no gene match. CDR3 size: 13 residues. Germline V gene data show CDR1 as MNHEY and CDR2 as SVGAGI. In DNA, the CDR3 is TGTGCCAGCAGAGGACAGGGGACCTCACCCCAGCATTTT. Residues: CASRGQGTSPQHF.

The chain recombines TRBV27 with TRBJ2-3; 9 bases align to TRBD2. After removal of 11 bases from V and 4 bases from J, the junction contained 1 base not matched to a gene. Germline V gene lookup returns CDR1 MNHEY and CDR2 SMNVEV (reference sequence). The CDR3 extends over 11 amino acids. The CDR3 coding sequence is TGTGCCGCGGGAGGGTCAGATACGCAGTATTTT. It codes for CAAGGSDTQYF.

This chain joins TRBV5-6 and TRBJ2-3, with a weak D call TRBD2 (6 bases). V lost 5 bases and J 3 bases, leaving 13 bases between the germline ends. This CDR3 is 14 amino acids long. Germline-derived CDR1 and CDR2 are SGHDT and YYEEEE. The DNA of the CDR3 is TGTGCCAGCAGGTCCGGGACTCAGACAGATACGCAGTATTTT. It is translated as CASRSGTQTDTQYF. Variable domain in full (rest from reference TRBV5-6 and TRBJ2-3): DAGVTQSPTHLIKTRGQQVTLRCSPKSGHDTVSWYQQALGQGPQFIFQYYEEEERQRGNFPDRFSGHQFPNYSSELNVNALLLGDSALYLCASRSGTQTDTQYFGPGTRLTVL.

The sample holds a few counts of this clone. CDR3 region: CASRSGTGGYEQYF. CDR3 nucleotide sequence: TGTGCCAGCAGATCCGGGACAGGGGGGTACGAGCAGTACTTC. The chain uses TRBV6-5 and TRBJ2-7; TRBD1 agrees at 11 bases. The V gene's germline CDR1 is MNHEY and CDR2 SVGAGI. V gave up 6 bases and J gave up 4 bases; unmatched junction bases: 5. The CDR3 spans 14 residues.

This chain links TRBV28 with TRBJ1-1; TRBD1 agrees at 9 bases. V was pared by 4 bases and J by 6 bases, with 9 bases of the junction left unmatched. The CDR3 runs 15 residues. Germline CDR1 MDHEN, CDR2 SYDVKM. The CDR3 DNA reads TGTGCCAGCAGTTCATCCGGGACAGGGCTATCTGAAGCTTTCTTT. Translation gives CASSSSGTGLSEAFF. Looking up the rest from reference TRBV28 and TRBJ1-1 gives the full variable domain: DVKVTQSSRYLVKRTGEKVFLECVQDMDHENMFWYRQDPGLGLRLIYFSYDVKMKEKGDIPEGYSVSREKKERFSLILESASTNQTSMYLCASSSSGTGLSEAFFGQGTRLTVV.

This chain links TRBV2 with TRBJ1-6; 8 nucleotides align to TRBD1. V shed 1 base, J shed 10 bases, and the junction held 3 bases outside the gene matches. This CDR3 is built from 14 residues. Per the germline V gene, CDR1 is SNHLY and CDR2 is FYNNEI. CDR3: CASSEDRGYSPLHF. CDR3 DNA: TGTGCCAGCAGTGAAGACAGGGGGTACTCACCCCTCCACTTT.

This clone was observed a single time. The rearrangement links TRBV28 to TRBJ2-1, with TRBD2 matching over 11 bases. The length of the CDR3 is 19 residues. V lost 6 bases and J lost 0; bases outside the gene matches: 13. The germline gives CDR1 MDHEN, CDR2 SYDVKM. CDR3 amino acids: CASSPQIAGGFSSYNEQFF. In DNA form, the CDR3 reads TGTGCCAGCAGCCCCCAAATAGCGGGAGGGTTTAGCTCCTACAATGAGCAGTTCTTC.

This clone was seen only once. The V gene is TRBV19, the J gene TRBJ2-1; D is uncertain. Germline V gene data show CDR1 as LNHDA and CDR2 as SQIVND (reference sequence). This CDR3 has 14 amino acids. V dropped 4 bases and J dropped 4 bases, with 11 bases sitting between them. The DNA of the CDR3 is TGTGCCAGTAGTACTATTCCTGGATACAATGAGCAGTTCTTC. Amino acid sequence: CASSTIPGYNEQFF.

This clone showed up just a few times. The genes are TRBV30 and TRBJ1-5; 11 bases map to TRBD1. Germline CDR1 is GTSNPN and CDR2 is SVGIG (reference sequence). The CDR3 is made up of 15 amino acids. Germline trimming cut 3 bases from V and 4 bases from J; bases unmatched to any gene: 5. The CDR3 region is CAWRHGTGGNQPQHF. CDR3 nucleotides: TGTGCCTGGAGACACGGGACAGGGGGGAATCAGCCCCAGCATTTT.

The chain joins TRBV14 to TRBJ1-1; D ambiguous. V was shortened by 0 bases and J by 0 bases, with 11 bases between the two germline ends. The CDR3 is 16 residues long. Per the germline V gene, CDR1 is SGHDN and CDR2 is FVKESK. The CDR3 DNA sequence: TGTGCCAGCAGCCAAGACCACGGGAGGCTGAACACTGAAGCTTTCTTT. Translated, it gives CASSQDHGRLNTEAFF. The entire variable domain, with the rest obtained from reference TRBV14 and TRBJ1-1, is as follows: EAGVTQFPSHSVIEKGQTVTLRCDPISGHDNLYWYRRVMGKEIKFLLHFVKESKQDESGMPNNRFLAERTGGTYSTLKVQPAELEDSGVYFCASSQDHGRLNTEAFFGQGTRLTVV.

The CDR3 DNA sequence: TGTGCCAGCAGCTTATTGGGACTAGCGGGAGATAGATGCACAGATACGCAGTATTTT. The encoded protein is CASSLLGLAGDRCTDTQYF. The V gene is TRBV7-3, the J gene TRBJ2-3; the match to TRBD2 covers 14 bases. Germline loops: CDR1 SGHTA, CDR2 FQGTGA. The V segment lost 2 bases and the J segment 1 base; nucleotides outside the gene matches: 8. There are 19 residues in the CDR3.

This clone has just a few counts. This chain connects TRBV7-3 to TRBJ2-7, with D perhaps TRBD1 or TRBD2 (6 bases each). The CDR3 has 15 amino acids. Germline CDR1 reads SGHTA; CDR2 reads FQGTGA. V was shortened by 5 bases and J by 2 bases, with 16 bases between the two germline ends. The CDR3 region has the DNA TGTGCCAGCAGCCCGGGGGCCAAACCCACCTACGAGCAGTACTTC. The encoded protein is CASSPGAKPTYEQYF.

The rearrangement joins TRBV6-5 to TRBJ2-7; 7 bases line up with TRBD1. This CDR3 spans 15 amino acids. Losses at the gene ends were 7 bases for V and 1 base for J; bases not matched to a gene: 10. Germline V gene sequence: CDR1 MNHEY, CDR2 SVGAGI. The CDR3 reads CASTSRGLDSYEQYF. CDR3 in DNA: TGTGCCAGCACCTCAAGGGGGCTTGATTCCTACGAGCAGTACTTC.

J is TRBJ2-2 and V is TRBV5-4; 12 bases line up with TRBD1. Losses at the gene ends were 4 bases for V and 5 bases for J; bases not matched to a gene: 9. Per germline, CDR1 SGHNT and CDR2 YYREEE (reference sequence). This CDR3 contains 17 residues. The CDR3 coding sequence is TGTGCCAGCAGCCTTGGGGGGACAGGGGGCAGGACCGGGGAGCTGTTTTTT. Its protein is CASSLGGTGGRTGELFF.

J is TRBJ2-2 and V is TRBV28, with 9 bases identical to TRBD2. V gave up 6 bases and J gave up 3 bases; unmatched junction bases: 5. Germline CDR1 and CDR2: MDHEN and SYDVKM. CDR3 length: 15 amino acids. CDR3: CASSRRTSDTGELFF. CDR3 in DNA: TGTGCCAGCAGCCGGAGGACTAGCGACACCGGGGAGCTGTTTTTT.

The genes are TRBV6-5 and TRBJ1-5; D may be TRBD1 (5 bases). This CDR3 comprises 14 residues. Per germline, CDR1 MNHEY and CDR2 SVGAGI. Trimming pared 8 bases from V and 6 bases from J, leaving 17 bases between. DNA for the CDR3: TGTGCCAGCCGGATAGGGGCAGACAGTCAGCCCCAGCATTTT. Translation: CASRIGADSQPQHF.

The chain recombines TRBV19 with TRBJ2-6; D unclear. V was pared by 5 bases and J by 1 base, with 12 bases between. CDR1 and CDR2 (germline): LNHDA, SQIVND (reference sequence). CDR3 length: 16 residues. In DNA form, the CDR3 reads TGTGCCAGTAGTCCTCGAATTAGATCTGGGGCCAACGTCCTGACTTTC. This encodes CASSPRIRSGANVLTF.

This chain links TRBV9 with TRBJ1-3, with unresolved D. The CDR3 length is 17 residues. Trimming left V 2 bases short and J 0 bases short, with 15 bases between. Per the germline V gene, CDR1 is SGDLS and CDR2 is YYNGEE. CDR3 amino acids: CASSVGRDPNSGNTIYF. The CDR3 bases are TGTGCCAGCAGCGTGGGTAGGGATCCAAACTCTGGAAACACCATATATTTT.

The genes are TRBV2 and TRBJ2-5, with D perhaps TRBD2 (5 bases). Germline loops: CDR1 SNHLY, CDR2 FYNNEI. The CDR3 runs to 13 residues. V was shortened by 7 bases and J by 0 bases, with 9 bases between the two germline ends. CDR3: CASTPRDQETQYF. The CDR3 DNA reads as TGTGCCAGCACCCCGCGGGACCAAGAGACCCAGTACTTC. Using reference TRBV2 and TRBJ2-5 for the parts outside the CDR3, the full variable domain is EPEVTQTPSHQVTQMGQEVILRCVPISNHLYFYWYRQILGQKVEFLVSFYNNEISEKSEIFDDQFSVERPDGSNFTLKIRSTKLEDSAMYFCASTPRDQETQYFGPGTRLLVL.